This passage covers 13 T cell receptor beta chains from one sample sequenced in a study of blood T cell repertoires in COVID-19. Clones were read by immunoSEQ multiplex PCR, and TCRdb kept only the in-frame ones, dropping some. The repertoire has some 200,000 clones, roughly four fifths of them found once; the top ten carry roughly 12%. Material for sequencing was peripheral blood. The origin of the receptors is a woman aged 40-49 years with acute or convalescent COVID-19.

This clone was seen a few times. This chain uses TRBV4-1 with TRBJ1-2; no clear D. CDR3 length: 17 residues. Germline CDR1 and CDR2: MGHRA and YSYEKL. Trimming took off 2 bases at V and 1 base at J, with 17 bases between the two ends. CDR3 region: CASSQSGGQVYNYGYTF. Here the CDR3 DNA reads TGCGCCAGCAGCCAATCAGGCGGGCAGGTCTATAACTATGGCTACACCTTC.

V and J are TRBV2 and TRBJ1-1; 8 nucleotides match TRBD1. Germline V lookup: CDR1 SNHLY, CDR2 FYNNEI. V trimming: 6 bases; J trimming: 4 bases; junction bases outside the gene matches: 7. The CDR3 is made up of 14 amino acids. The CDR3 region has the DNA TGTGCCAGCAGCCAGGACAGGGTGGCCACTGAAGCTTTCTTT. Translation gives CASSQDRVATEAFF.

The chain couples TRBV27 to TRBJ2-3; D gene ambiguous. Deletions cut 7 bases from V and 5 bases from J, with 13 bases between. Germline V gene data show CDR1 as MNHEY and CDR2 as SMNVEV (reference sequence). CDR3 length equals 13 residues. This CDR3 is CASTLTSGDTQYF. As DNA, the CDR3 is TGTGCCAGCACCCTTACTTCAGGAGATACGCAGTATTTT.

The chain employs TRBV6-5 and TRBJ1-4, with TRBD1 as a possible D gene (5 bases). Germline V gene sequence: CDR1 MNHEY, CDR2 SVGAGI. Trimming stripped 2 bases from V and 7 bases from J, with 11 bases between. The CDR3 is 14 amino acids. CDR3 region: CASSYNRISEKLFF. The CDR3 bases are TGTGCCAGCAGTTACAACAGGATATCTGAAAAACTGTTTTTT.

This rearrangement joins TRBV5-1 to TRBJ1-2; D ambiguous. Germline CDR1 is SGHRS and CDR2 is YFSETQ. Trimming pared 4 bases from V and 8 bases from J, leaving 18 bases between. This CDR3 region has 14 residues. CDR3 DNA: TGCGCCAGCAGCCGTCTGGACGCAGGAGGGGGCTACACCTTC. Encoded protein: CASSRLDAGGGYTF.

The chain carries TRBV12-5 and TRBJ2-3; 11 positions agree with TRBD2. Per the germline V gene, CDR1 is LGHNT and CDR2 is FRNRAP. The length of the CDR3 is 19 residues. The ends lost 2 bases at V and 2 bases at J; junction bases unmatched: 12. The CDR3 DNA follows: TGTGCTAGTGGTTTGTGGCTAGCGGGAGGCCAACGAACCACAGATACGCAGTATTTT. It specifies CASGLWLAGGQRTTDTQYF. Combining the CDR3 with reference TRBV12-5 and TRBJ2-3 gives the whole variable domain DARVTQTPRHKVTEMGQEVTMRCQPILGHNTVFWYRQTMMQGLELLAYFRNRAPLDDSGMPKDRFSAEMPDATLATLKIQPSEPRDSAVYFCASGLWLAGGQRTTDTQYFGPGTRLTVL.

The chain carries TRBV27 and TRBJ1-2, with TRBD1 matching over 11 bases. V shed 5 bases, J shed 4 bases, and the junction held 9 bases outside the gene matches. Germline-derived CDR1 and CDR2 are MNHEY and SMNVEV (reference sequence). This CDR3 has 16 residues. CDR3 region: CASSPRTGGEIYGYTF. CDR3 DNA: TGTGCCAGCAGTCCAAGGACAGGGGGCGAAATCTATGGCTACACCTTC.

CDR3: CASNRQGVGDTQYF. CDR3 nucleotides: TGTGCCAGCAACCGACAGGGAGTCGGAGATACGCAGTATTTT. This chain links TRBV2 with TRBJ2-3; 7 nucleotides match TRBD1. V shed 7 bases, J shed 5 bases, and the junction held 9 bases outside the gene matches. Germline V gene data show CDR1 as SNHLY and CDR2 as FYNNEI. The CDR3 sequence is 14 residues long.

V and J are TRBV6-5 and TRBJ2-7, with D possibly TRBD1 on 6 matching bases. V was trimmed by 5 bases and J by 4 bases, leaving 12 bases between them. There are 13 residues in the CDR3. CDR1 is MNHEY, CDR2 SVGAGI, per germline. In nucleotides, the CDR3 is TGTGCCAGCAGTCCAAAACAGGGATACGAGCAGTACTTC. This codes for CASSPKQGYEQYF.

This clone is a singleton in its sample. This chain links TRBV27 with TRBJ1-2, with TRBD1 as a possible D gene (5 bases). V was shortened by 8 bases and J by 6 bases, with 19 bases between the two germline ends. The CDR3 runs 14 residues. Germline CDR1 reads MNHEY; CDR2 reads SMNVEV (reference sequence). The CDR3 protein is CASGSLYAGNGYTF. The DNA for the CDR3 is TGTGCCAGCGGATCCTTATACGCAGGGAATGGCTACACCTTC.

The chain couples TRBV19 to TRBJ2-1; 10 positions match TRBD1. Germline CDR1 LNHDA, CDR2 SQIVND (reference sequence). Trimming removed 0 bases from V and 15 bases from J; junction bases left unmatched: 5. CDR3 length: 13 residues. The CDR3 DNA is TGTGCCAGTAGTATAGATGGGACAGGGGAACGGTTCTTC. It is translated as CASSIDGTGERFF.

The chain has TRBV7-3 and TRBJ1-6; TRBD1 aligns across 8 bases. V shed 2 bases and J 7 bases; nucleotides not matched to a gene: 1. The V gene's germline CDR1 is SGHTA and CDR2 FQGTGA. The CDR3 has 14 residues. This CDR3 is CASSLSGGNSPLHF. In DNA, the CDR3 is TGTGCCAGCAGCTTATCAGGGGGCAATTCACCCCTCCACTTT.

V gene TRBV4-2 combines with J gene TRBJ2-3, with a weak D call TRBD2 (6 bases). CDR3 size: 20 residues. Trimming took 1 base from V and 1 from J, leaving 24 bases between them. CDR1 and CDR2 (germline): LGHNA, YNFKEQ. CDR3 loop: CASSQGDFAWQRAGTDTQYF. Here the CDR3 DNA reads TGTGCCAGCAGCCAAGGGGATTTTGCGTGGCAGCGGGCGGGCACAGATACGCAGTATTTT.